This T cell receptor (beta chain) came from a study of blood T cell repertoires in COVID-19. Donors in Cohort 3 counted as recovered after two negative PCRs, clearance, or symptom resolution. Data came from immunoSEQ multiplex PCR; TCRdb stores just in-frame clones and leaves some out. This sample has about 330,000 clones, with 80% to 90% found just once. This sequence originates from a woman aged 18 to 35 who had recovered from COVID-19. Sequenced sample: PBMCs or T cells enriched from blood (not recorded which).

The CDR3 DNA reads as TGCGCCAGCAGTCGGCTAGCGGGATCCTACGAGCAGTACTTC. Protein sequence: CASSRLAGSYEQYF. This rearrangement joins TRBV10-1 to TRBJ2-7, with 9 positions matching TRBD2. Germline CDR1 and CDR2: WNHNN and SYGVQD (reference sequence). With V trimmed by 5 bases and J by 1 base, 3 bases remained unmatched. CDR3 length equals 14 residues.